These 8 T cell receptor beta chains came from one sample sequenced in a study of T cells in Graves' hyperthyroidism and ophthalmopathy. Authors of the study amplified TCR beta CDR3 regions from RNA transcripts. First-round RT-PCR of the TCR CDR3 relied on the HTBI primer set. TCRdb re-derived calls from the multiplex PCR reads in MiXCR, one entry per CDR3 protein. The sample has about 500,000 distinct CDR3 sequences, about 15% seen once. Sequenced input: blood. Source of these receptors: a young woman with Graves' ophthalmopathy.

In this sample, this clonotype turned up many times. The genes are TRBV18 and TRBJ1-5, with D perhaps matching TRBD1 (6 bases). Germline V lookup: CDR1 KGHSH, CDR2 LQKENI. This CDR3 region has 15 residues. V shed 2 bases and J shed 1 base, with 9 bases lying between them. The CDR3 bases are TGTGCCAGCTCACCAGACGGGGGCAGCAATCAGCCCCAGCATTTT. It encodes CASSPDGGSNQPQHF.

This clonotype has only a few counts. The chain carries TRBV6-2 or TRBV6-3 and TRBJ2-7; D is unresolved. The CDR3 is 13 amino acids. Between the trimmed V and J ends, which lost 5 bases and 1 base, there was a span of 9 bases. Germline CDR1 reads MNHEY; CDR2 reads SVGEGT. The CDR3 DNA follows: TGTGCCAGCAGTCCTACGTGGTCCTACGAGCAGTACTTC. The encoded protein is CASSPTWSYEQYF.

This clonotype came up a few times. The V gene is TRBV7-2, the J gene TRBJ1-2; D is undetermined. The germline V gene has CDR1 SGHTA and CDR2 FQGNSA. Between the trimmed V and J ends, which lost 2 bases and 8 bases, there was a span of 12 bases. CDR3 length: 13 residues. This chain's CDR3 is CASSLPGPRGYTF. Written as DNA, the CDR3 is TGTGCCAGCAGCTTACCGGGCCCCCGAGGCTACACCTTC.

At least ten counts were recorded for this clonotype. V gene TRBV6-1 combines with J gene TRBJ2-3, with 10 bases aligning to TRBD2. The trim removed 2 bases at V and 6 bases at J, leaving 11 bases unmatched. CDR3 length equals 17 residues. Germline assignment: CDR1 MNHNS and CDR2 SASEGT. The CDR3 DNA sequence: TGTGCCAGCAGTGAAATTGAAGCGGGAGGGCGTTGGGATACGCAGTATTTT. Residues: CASSEIEAGGRWDTQYF.

The chain employs TRBV7-9 and TRBJ2-1; 7 nucleotides agree with TRBD2. Germline V gene data show CDR1 as SEHNR and CDR2 as FQNEAQ (reference sequence). V shed 5 bases, J shed 8 bases, and the junction held 6 bases outside the gene matches. This CDR3 comprises 13 residues. This chain's CDR3 is CASSPPTSHEQFF. The DNA for the CDR3 is TGTGCCAGCAGCCCCCCGACTAGCCATGAGCAGTTCTTC.

There are many counts of this clonotype. The chain carries TRBV5-1 and TRBJ2-1; D remains ambiguous. This CDR3 has 14 residues. V lost 1 base to trimming and J lost 0 bases, with 5 bases between them. Germline CDR1 is SGHRS and CDR2 is YFSETQ. The CDR3 loop reads CASSLKSSYNEQFF. The CDR3 DNA reads TGCGCCAGCAGCTTGAAGAGCTCCTACAATGAGCAGTTCTTC.

This clonotype showed up just a few times. V usage is TRBV6-1 and J usage is TRBJ1-1, with 9 bases matching TRBD1. Germline assignment: CDR1 MNHNS and CDR2 SASEGT. V was pared by 6 bases and J by 4 bases, with 9 bases of the junction left unmatched. The CDR3 spans 15 residues. The CDR3: CASRPGQGKITEAFF. CDR3 sequence (DNA): TGTGCCAGCAGACCGGGACAGGGAAAGATCACTGAAGCTTTCTTT.

This chain links TRBV5-1 with TRBJ2-5; 14 bases line up with TRBD2. CDR1 and CDR2 from the germline V gene are SGHRS and YFSETQ. The CDR3 loop spans 18 amino acids. V trimming: 4 bases; J trimming: 1 base; junction bases outside the gene matches: 9. The CDR3 region is CASSRGLGTSGGQETQYF. CDR3 in DNA: TGCGCCAGCAGCCGTGGTCTTGGGACTAGCGGGGGCCAAGAGACCCAGTACTTC.